The 28 T cell receptor beta chains below come from one sample, sequenced in a study of identical twins. MiXCR was run by TCRdb on the 5' RACE reads, yielding one entry per CDR3 protein. The table records some 690,000 distinct CDR3 sequences, about 20% of them present only once. The same specimen was also included in a second study, on T cells expressing NK-cell markers.

The material sequenced was PBMCs. Receptors were obtained from a woman younger than 35 in good health.

This clonotype came up a few times. The chain uses TRBV10-3 and TRBJ2-5; TRBD2 might be the D (5 bases). The CDR3 totals 11 residues. The germline V gene encodes CDR1 ENHRY and CDR2 SYGVKD. V gave up 8 bases and J gave up 5 bases, with 9 bases separating them. This CDR3 is CAIREGETQYF. Here the CDR3 DNA reads TGTGCCATCCGGGAAGGTGAGACCCAGTACTTC.

V is TRBV20-1 and J is TRBJ2-2; no reliable D call. The CDR3 runs to 14 residues. V was clipped by 5 bases and J by 2 bases, with 12 bases between them. Germline assignment: CDR1 DFQATT and CDR2 SNEGSKA (reference sequence). CDR3 sequence: CSALDRENTGELFF. DNA of the CDR3: TGCAGTGCTTTGGACCGAGAAAACACCGGGGAGCTGTTTTTT.

In this sample, this clonotype turned up many times. The chain employs TRBV29-1 and TRBJ1-2; maybe TRBD1 (6 bases). CDR1 is SQVTM, CDR2 ANQGSEA, per germline. There are 12 residues in the CDR3. The germline V and J ends were trimmed by 6 bases and 8 bases, with 16 bases remaining between them. CDR3 DNA sequence: TGCAGCGTCGCGACAGGCCCCAGCGGCTACACCTTC. Protein product: CSVATGPSGYTF.

Only a few counts were recorded for this clonotype. The chain joins TRBV12-3 or TRBV12-4 to TRBJ2-1; D is undetermined. V lost 6 bases to trimming and J lost 6 bases, with 9 bases between them. The CDR3 has 12 residues. This CDR3 is CASSSVANEQFF. DNA for the CDR3: TGTGCCAGCAGCTCGGTCGCCAATGAGCAGTTCTTC.

This clonotype showed up just a few times. The genes are TRBV18 and TRBJ1-2; 9 nucleotides line up with TRBD1. V lost 6 bases and J lost 13; bases outside the gene matches: 9. CDR3 size: 12 residues. Looked up from germline, CDR1 is KGHSH and CDR2 is LQKENI. The CDR3 DNA sequence: TGTGCCAGCTCCTCGGGACAGGGCTCTGGCACCTTC. As protein: CASSSGQGSGTF.

The V gene is TRBV6-2 or TRBV6-3, the J gene TRBJ2-7; 7 nucleotides line up with TRBD2. The CDR3 totals 16 residues. Trimming cost V 2 bases and J 0 bases; bases outside gene matches: 7. Germline V gene sequence: CDR1 MNHEY, CDR2 SVGEGT. The CDR3 nucleotides read TGTGCCAGCAGTTACAATTTGCGGGAGCCCTCCTACGAGCAGTACTTC. Its translation: CASSYNLREPSYEQYF.

J is TRBJ1-2 and V is TRBV6-1; D unresolved. Germline CDR1 and CDR2: MNHNS and SASEGT. Deletions cut 6 bases from V and 6 bases from J, with 17 bases between. CDR3 length: 14 residues. CDR3 coding DNA: TGTGCCAGCAGCCTAGGCTCCGGTGGGCATGGCTACACCTTC. Translated: CASSLGSGGHGYTF.

The V and J genes are TRBV29-1 and TRBJ2-2, with D uncertain. V was trimmed by 3 bases and J by 5 bases, leaving 10 bases between them. Per the germline V gene, CDR1 is SQVTM and CDR2 is ANQGSEA. The CDR3 has 13 residues. The CDR3 here is CSVEAVSTGELFF. The CDR3 region has the DNA TGCAGCGTTGAGGCGGTTTCAACCGGGGAGCTGTTTTTT.

This clonotype has only a few counts. This chain links TRBV20-1 with TRBJ2-1; 12 bases fit TRBD2. This CDR3 spans 16 amino acids. Germline-derived CDR1 and CDR2 are DFQATT and SNEGSKA (reference sequence). The junction had 9 bases not matched to a gene; V was cut back by 0 bases and J by 9 bases. The CDR3 sequence is CSARDPASGGASEQFF. CDR3 DNA: TGCAGTGCTAGAGACCCCGCTAGCGGGGGGGCAAGTGAGCAGTTCTTC.

The chain recombines TRBV12-3 or TRBV12-4 with TRBJ2-1; 7 nucleotides line up with TRBD2. V lost 2 bases and J lost 5; bases outside the gene matches: 6. The CDR3 contains 15 residues. CDR3 protein: CASSLTGTTNNEQFF. CDR3 DNA: TGTGCCAGCAGTTTAACCGGGACTACCAACAATGAGCAGTTCTTC.

V and J are TRBV5-1 and TRBJ1-2, with D maybe TRBD1 (6 bases). The germline gives CDR1 SGHRS, CDR2 YFSETQ. This CDR3 contains 13 residues. V was cut by 7 bases and J by 0 bases, with 10 bases left in between. The CDR3 bases are TGCGCCAGCGGGGCAGGGGCTAACTATGGCTACACCTTC. Amino acid sequence: CASGAGANYGYTF.

This clonotype was found many times. The V call is TRBV7-2, the J call TRBJ1-4, with a possible D match to TRBD1 (5 bases). Germline-derived CDR1 and CDR2 are SGHTA and FQGNSA. Trimming removed 5 bases at V and 8 bases at J, with 9 bases between. The CDR3 has 12 residues. The CDR3 bases are TGTGCCAGCAGCCCCAGGGCGGAAAAACTGTTTTTT. Translation gives CASSPRAEKLFF.

This clonotype showed up just a few times. The gene calls are TRBV11-2 and TRBJ2-1; D may correspond to TRBD1 or TRBD2 (7 bases each). The ends were cut back, 4 bases at V and 7 bases at J, with 23 bases in the middle. CDR3 length: 17 residues. Germline CDR1 SGHAT, CDR2 FQNNGV. DNA for the CDR3: TGTGCCAGCAGCTACCTAGGGGGCGGGAGAACCAGGAATGAGCAGTTCTTC. It encodes CASSYLGGGRTRNEQFF.

This clonotype has only a few counts. V usage is TRBV12-3 or TRBV12-4 and J usage is TRBJ2-5; 8 bases fit TRBD2. Trimming took 5 bases from V and 2 from J; bases not matched to a gene: 4. This CDR3 has 14 residues. The CDR3 DNA reads TGTGCCAGCAGTCCCGGGGGGGTGCAAGAGACCCAGTACTTC. Encoded protein: CASSPGGVQETQYF.

The chain has TRBV7-2 and TRBJ2-1; possible D gene TRBD2, 6 bases. The CDR3 has 16 amino acids. CDR1 is SGHTA and CDR2 is FQGNSA in the germline V gene. Trimming took off 1 base at V and 4 bases at J, with 14 bases between the two ends. The CDR3 nucleotides are TGTGCCAGCAGCTTAGTCGCCAGGCGGGGATACAATGAGCAGTTCTTC. The encoded protein is CASSLVARRGYNEQFF.

This clonotype was observed a handful of times. CDR3 coding DNA: TGTGCCAGCAGCCTTCTGGGACAGGGTAGCGGCGAGCAGTACTTC. It codes for CASSLLGQGSGEQYF. This sequence joins TRBV7-6 and TRBJ2-7, with 9 bases fitting TRBD1. The germline CDR1 and CDR2 sequences are SGHVS and FNYEAQ. The CDR3 has 15 residues. V was clipped by 5 bases and J by 6 bases; unmatched bases: 11. Full variable domain (outside the CDR3, taken from reference TRBV7-6 and TRBJ2-7): GAGVSQSPRYKVTKRGQDVALRCDPISGHVSLYWYRQALGQGPEFLTYFNYEAQQDKSGLPNDRFSAERPEGSISTLTIQRTEQRDSAMYRCASSLLGQGSGEQYFGPGTRLTVT.

This clonotype appeared many times. The genes are TRBV12-3 or TRBV12-4 and TRBJ2-1, with 12 bases identical to TRBD1. V shed 6 bases, J shed 8 bases, and the junction held 8 bases outside the gene matches. CDR3 length: 15 residues. CDR3 sequence (DNA): TGTGCCAGCAGCCGACATGGGACAGGGGGCGATGAGCAGTTCTTC. It yields the protein CASSRHGTGGDEQFF.

In its sample, this clonotype was seen a few times. V is TRBV9 and J is TRBJ1-1; 7 bases are a match to TRBD1. J was trimmed by 4 bases and V by 2 bases; bases with no gene match: 5. Germline V gives CDR1 SGDLS, CDR2 YYNGEE. The CDR3 contains 14 residues. The CDR3 DNA is TGTGCCAGCAGCGTGACAGGGACCGGCACTGAAGCTTTCTTT. Translated, it gives CASSVTGTGTEAFF.

The V gene is TRBV12-3 or TRBV12-4, the J gene TRBJ2-1, with 8 bases identical to TRBD2. J lost 5 bases, V lost 7 bases, and 10 bases had no gene match. This CDR3 has 15 amino acids. The DNA for the CDR3 is TGTGCCAGCACCACGGGGGGGATTCTCAACAATGAGCAGTTCTTC. Protein: CASTTGGILNNEQFF.

This clonotype has a handful of counts. The V call is TRBV20-1, the J call TRBJ1-1; D gene ambiguous. Germline lookup yields CDR1 DFQATT and CDR2 SNEGSKA (reference sequence). The CDR3 extends over 13 amino acids. The V end was cut by 4 bases, the J end by 3 bases, with 12 bases between. CDR3 region: CSATPGGDTEAFF. The CDR3 coding sequence is TGCAGTGCTACCCCGGGCGGCGACACTGAAGCTTTCTTT.

This clonotype was observed a handful of times. The chain links TRBV7-6 to TRBJ2-1; TRBD2 might be the D (5 bases). V gave up 4 bases and J gave up 9 bases, with 16 bases separating them. CDR1 and CDR2 from the germline V gene are SGHVS and FNYEAQ. This CDR3 spans 14 amino acids. The CDR3 here is CASSSRLSGSEQFF. In DNA form, the CDR3 reads TGTGCCAGCAGCTCCCGACTATCTGGTAGTGAGCAGTTCTTC. The whole variable domain, remainder taken from reference TRBV7-6 and TRBJ2-1, is GAGVSQSPRYKVTKRGQDVALRCDPISGHVSLYWYRQALGQGPEFLTYFNYEAQQDKSGLPNDRFSAERPEGSISTLTIQRTEQRDSAMYRCASSSRLSGSEQFFGPGTRLTVL.

This rearrangement joins TRBV9 to TRBJ2-2; D may correspond to TRBD1 or TRBD2 (5 bases each). Germline V gene data show CDR1 as SGDLS and CDR2 as YYNGEE. V lost 5 bases and J 9 bases, leaving 8 bases between the germline ends. The length of the CDR3 is 11 residues. CDR3 DNA sequence: TGTGCCAGCAGTCGGGGACGGGAGCTGTTTTTT. Residues: CASSRGRELFF.

This clonotype was seen only a few times. The gene calls are TRBV7-2 and TRBJ2-3; TRBD2 matches at 11 bases. The J segment lost 10 bases and the V segment lost 5 bases, leaving 2 bases of the junction unmatched. There are 12 residues in the CDR3. Germline V gives CDR1 SGHTA, CDR2 FQGNSA. CDR3 DNA sequence: TGTGCCAGCAGCACTAGCGGGGGATCGCAGTATTTT. This gives the protein CASSTSGGSQYF.

This clonotype was seen a handful of times. V usage is TRBV19 and J usage is TRBJ2-7, with D perhaps being TRBD1 or TRBD2 (5 bases each). Germline CDR1 and CDR2: LNHDA and SQIVND (reference sequence). This CDR3 has 13 residues. This CDR3 reads CAASGTPFYEQYF. The CDR3, as DNA: TGTGCAGCTTCCGGGACCCCCTTCTACGAGCAGTACTTC.

The rearrangement links TRBV5-1 to TRBJ1-6; TRBD1 matches at 7 bases. Germline V gene data show CDR1 as SGHRS and CDR2 as YFSETQ. V gave up 4 bases and J gave up 10 bases; unmatched junction bases: 14. This CDR3 has 16 amino acids. The chain's CDR3 is CASSQTGSNEGSPLHF. In DNA, the CDR3 is TGCGCCAGCAGCCAGACAGGGAGCAATGAAGGATCACCCCTCCACTTT.

This clonotype has more than one count but fewer than ten. The rearrangement joins TRBV5-1 to TRBJ1-4; 8 bases agree with TRBD1. CDR1 and CDR2 (germline): SGHRS, YFSETQ. The CDR3 has 15 amino acids. Losses at the gene ends were 4 bases for V and 2 bases for J; bases not matched to a gene: 4. The CDR3 reads CASSLDRGTNEKLFF. CDR3 nucleotide sequence: TGCGCCAGCAGCCTAGACAGGGGTACTAATGAAAAACTGTTTTTT.

The chain is built from TRBV27 and TRBJ2-7; D unclear. The CDR3 is 15 residues long. With 3 bases removed from V and 2 bases from J, the gap between germline ends came to 14 bases. CDR1 is MNHEY and CDR2 is SMNVEV in the germline V gene (reference sequence). CDR3 nucleotides: TGTGCCAGCAGTTTTCGAAACTCCTCTCCCTACGAGCAGTACTTC. Protein sequence: CASSFRNSSPYEQYF.

This clonotype has more than one count but fewer than ten. V gene TRBV5-1 combines with J gene TRBJ2-3, with D possibly being TRBD1 (6 bases). The CDR3 totals 13 residues. Trimming removed 4 bases at V and 4 bases at J, with 10 bases between. CDR1 and CDR2 (germline): SGHRS, YFSETQ. The CDR3 loop is CASSAQGPDTQYF. CDR3 nucleotide sequence: TGCGCCAGCAGCGCACAGGGTCCAGATACGCAGTATTTT.